This T cell receptor beta chain was retrieved from a study of sequential checkpoint blockade in melanoma. In the study overall: Arm A got nivolumab then ipilimumab; arm B the reverse, 1:1.

This sample's treatment: randomized to nivolumab then ipilimumab (arm A) or the reverse (arm B). No patient had prior DNA-damaging chemotherapy. PBMC sorting kept live CD3+CD8+ cells without CD19 or CD56. The repertoire was sequenced with immunoSEQ multiplex PCR; TCRdb's copy has only in-frame clones and lacks some. The profile shows 15,000 to 20,000 clones, 45% to 65% of them singletons. The clonotype was recovered from a human donor with melanoma. Here the sequenced sample was CD8+ T cells sorted from blood (inferred from file names), taken from a patient given nivolumab and ipilimumab in sequence.

The CDR3 coding sequence is TGTGCCAGCAGCGCCTCCGGGACACCAACGTTGGAGACCCAGTACTTC. Protein: CASSASGTPTLETQYF. This chain connects TRBV9 to TRBJ2-5; TRBD1 is a possible D gene (6 bases). The germline V gene encodes CDR1 SGDLS and CDR2 YYNGEE. The CDR3 contains 16 residues. V lost 3 bases and J 5 bases, leaving 20 bases between the germline ends.